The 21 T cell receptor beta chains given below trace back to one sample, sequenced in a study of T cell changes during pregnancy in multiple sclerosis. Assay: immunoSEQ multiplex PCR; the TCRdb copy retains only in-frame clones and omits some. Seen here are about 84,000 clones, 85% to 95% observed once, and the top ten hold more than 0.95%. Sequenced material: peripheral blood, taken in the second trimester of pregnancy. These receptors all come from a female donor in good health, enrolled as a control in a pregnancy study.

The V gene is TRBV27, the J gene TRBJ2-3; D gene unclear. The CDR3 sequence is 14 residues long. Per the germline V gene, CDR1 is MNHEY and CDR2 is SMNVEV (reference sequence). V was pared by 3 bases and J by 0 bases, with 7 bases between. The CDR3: CASSFSTSTDTQYF. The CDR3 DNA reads TGTGCCAGCAGTTTCTCTACTAGCACAGATACGCAGTATTTT.

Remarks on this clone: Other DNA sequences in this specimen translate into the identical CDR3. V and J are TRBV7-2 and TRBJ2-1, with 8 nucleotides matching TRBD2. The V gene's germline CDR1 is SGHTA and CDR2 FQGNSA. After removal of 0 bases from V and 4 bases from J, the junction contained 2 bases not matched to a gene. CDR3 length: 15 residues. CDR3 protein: CASSLASGTYNEQFF. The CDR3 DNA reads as TGTGCCAGCAGCTTAGCTAGCGGGACGTACAATGAGCAGTTCTTC.

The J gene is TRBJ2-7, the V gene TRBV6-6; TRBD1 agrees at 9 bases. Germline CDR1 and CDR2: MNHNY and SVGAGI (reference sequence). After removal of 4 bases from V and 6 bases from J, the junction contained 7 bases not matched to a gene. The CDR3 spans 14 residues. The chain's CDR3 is CASSSLGQGTEQYF. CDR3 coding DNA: TGTGCCAGCAGTTCACTAGGACAGGGGACCGAGCAGTACTTC.

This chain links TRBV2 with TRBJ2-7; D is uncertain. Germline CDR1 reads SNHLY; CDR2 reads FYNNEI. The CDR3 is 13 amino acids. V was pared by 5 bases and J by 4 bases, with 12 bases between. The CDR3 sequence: CASSRLLFYEQYF. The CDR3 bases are TGTGCCAGCAGTAGACTGTTATTTTACGAGCAGTACTTC.

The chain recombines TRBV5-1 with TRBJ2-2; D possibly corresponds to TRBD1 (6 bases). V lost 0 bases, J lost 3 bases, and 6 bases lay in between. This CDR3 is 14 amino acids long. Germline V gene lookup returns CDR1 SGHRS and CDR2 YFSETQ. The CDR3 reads CASSLGQDTGELFF. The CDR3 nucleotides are TGCGCCAGCAGCTTGGGACAGGACACCGGGGAGCTGTTTTTT.

CDR3 residues: CASSQDFGTREQFF. In DNA form, the CDR3 reads TGCGCCAGCAGCCAAGATTTTGGCACGAGGGAGCAGTTCTTC. The rearrangement links TRBV4-1 to TRBJ2-1; D gene ambiguous. The CDR3 totals 14 residues. Deletions cut 0 bases from V and 10 bases from J, with 13 bases between. Germline assignment: CDR1 MGHRA and CDR2 YSYEKL.

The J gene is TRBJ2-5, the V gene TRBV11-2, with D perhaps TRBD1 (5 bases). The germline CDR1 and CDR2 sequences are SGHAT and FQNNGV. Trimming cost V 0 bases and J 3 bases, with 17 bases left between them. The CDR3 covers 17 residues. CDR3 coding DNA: TGTGCCAGCAGCTTAGATCGGGCAGGGTCCTCCGAAGAGACCCAGTACTTC. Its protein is CASSLDRAGSSEETQYF.

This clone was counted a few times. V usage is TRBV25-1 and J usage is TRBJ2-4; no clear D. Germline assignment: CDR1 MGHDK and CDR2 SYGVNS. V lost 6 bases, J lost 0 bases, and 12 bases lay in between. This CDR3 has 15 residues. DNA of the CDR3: TGTGCCAGCAGCACCATCGTGGCAGCCAAAAACATTCAGTACTTC. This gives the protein CASSTIVAAKNIQYF.

The DNA for the CDR3 is TGTGCCAGCAGTCTACAGGGGGCGAACACCGGGGAGCTGTTTTTT. Protein: CASSLQGANTGELFF. This sequence joins TRBV2 and TRBJ2-2; 8 positions agree with TRBD1. Germline lookup yields CDR1 SNHLY and CDR2 FYNNEI. This CDR3 spans 15 amino acids. J gave up 0 bases and V 5 bases, and 2 bases lay outside the gene matches.

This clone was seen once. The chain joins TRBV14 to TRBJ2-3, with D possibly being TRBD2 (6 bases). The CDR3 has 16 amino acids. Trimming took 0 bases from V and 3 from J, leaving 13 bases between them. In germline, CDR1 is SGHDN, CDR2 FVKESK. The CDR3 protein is CASSQDPAGWTDTQYF. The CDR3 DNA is TGTGCCAGCAGCCAAGATCCGGCGGGATGGACAGATACGCAGTATTTT.

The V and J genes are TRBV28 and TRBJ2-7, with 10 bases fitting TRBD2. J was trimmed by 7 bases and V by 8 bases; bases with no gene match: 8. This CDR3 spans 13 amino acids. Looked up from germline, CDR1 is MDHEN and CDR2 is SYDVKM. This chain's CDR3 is CASVQAGGQEQYF. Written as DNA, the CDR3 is TGTGCCAGCGTGCAAGCGGGAGGGCAAGAGCAGTACTTC.

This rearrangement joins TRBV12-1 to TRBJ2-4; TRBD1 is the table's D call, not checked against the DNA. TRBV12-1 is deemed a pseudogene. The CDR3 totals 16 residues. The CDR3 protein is CASSLRAQLAKNIQYF. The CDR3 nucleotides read TGTGCCAGCAGCCTCAGGGCCCAACTAGCCAAAAACATTCAGTACTTC.

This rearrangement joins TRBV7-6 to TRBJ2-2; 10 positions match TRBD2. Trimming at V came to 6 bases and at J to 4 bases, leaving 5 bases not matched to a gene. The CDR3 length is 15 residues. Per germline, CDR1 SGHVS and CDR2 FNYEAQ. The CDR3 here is CASSPGTSVTGELFF. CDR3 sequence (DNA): TGTGCCAGCAGTCCCGGGACTAGCGTCACCGGGGAGCTGTTTTTT.

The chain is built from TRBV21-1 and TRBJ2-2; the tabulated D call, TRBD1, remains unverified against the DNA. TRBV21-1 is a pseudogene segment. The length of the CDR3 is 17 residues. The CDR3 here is CASSDYLRDRGPGELFF. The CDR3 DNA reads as TGTGCCAGCAGCGATTACCTCCGGGACAGAGGCCCCGGGGAGCTGTTTTTT.

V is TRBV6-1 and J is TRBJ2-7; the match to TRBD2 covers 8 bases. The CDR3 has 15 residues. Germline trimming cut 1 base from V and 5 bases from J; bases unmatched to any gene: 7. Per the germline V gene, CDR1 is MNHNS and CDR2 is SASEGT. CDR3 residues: CASSEEIAGGNEQYF. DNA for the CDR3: TGTGCCAGCAGTGAAGAAATTGCGGGAGGAAACGAGCAGTACTTC.

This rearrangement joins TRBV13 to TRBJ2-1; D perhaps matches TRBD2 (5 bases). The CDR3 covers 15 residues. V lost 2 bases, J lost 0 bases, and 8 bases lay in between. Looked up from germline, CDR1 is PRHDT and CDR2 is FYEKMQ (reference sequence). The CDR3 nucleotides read TGTGCCAGCAGCTTACGGGATAGCTCCTACAATGAGCAGTTCTTC. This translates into CASSLRDSSYNEQFF.

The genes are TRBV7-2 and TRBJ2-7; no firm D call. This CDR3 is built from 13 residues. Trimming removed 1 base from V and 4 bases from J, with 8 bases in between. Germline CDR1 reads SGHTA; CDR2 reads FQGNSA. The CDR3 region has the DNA TGTGCCAGCAGCTTAGAACAGCCTTACGAGCAGTACTTC. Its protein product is CASSLEQPYEQYF.

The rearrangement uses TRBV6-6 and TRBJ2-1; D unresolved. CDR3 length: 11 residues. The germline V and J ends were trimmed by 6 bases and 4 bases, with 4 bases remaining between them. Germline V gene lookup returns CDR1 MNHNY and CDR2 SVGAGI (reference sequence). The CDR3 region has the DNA TGTGCCAGCAGCCCTTACAATGAGCAGTTCTTC. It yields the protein CASSPYNEQFF.

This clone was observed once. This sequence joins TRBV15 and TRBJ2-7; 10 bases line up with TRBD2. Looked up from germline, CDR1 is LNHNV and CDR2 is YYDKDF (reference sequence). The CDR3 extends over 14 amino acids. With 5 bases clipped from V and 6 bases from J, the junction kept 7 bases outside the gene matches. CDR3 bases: TGTGCCACCAGCCCTAGCGGGAGTTTTTTCGAGCAGTACTTC. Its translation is CATSPSGSFFEQYF.

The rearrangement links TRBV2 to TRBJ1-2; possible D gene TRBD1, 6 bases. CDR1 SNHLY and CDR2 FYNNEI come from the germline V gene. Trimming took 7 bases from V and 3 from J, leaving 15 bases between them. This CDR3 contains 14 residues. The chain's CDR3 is CASNGGALDYGYTF. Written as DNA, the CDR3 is TGTGCCAGCAATGGGGGGGCTCTTGACTATGGCTACACCTTC.

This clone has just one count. Here the CDR3 DNA reads TGCGCCAGCAGCTCTTTAGGGGGCGACACTGAAGCTTTCTTT. As protein: CASSSLGGDTEAFF. The rearrangement links TRBV5-1 to TRBJ1-1; TRBD1 agrees at 7 bases. Germline values: CDR1 SGHRS, CDR2 YFSETQ. The junction had 5 bases not matched to a gene; V was cut back by 3 bases and J by 3 bases. The CDR3 spans 14 residues.